The 3 T cell receptor beta chains listed next were all sequenced from one sample in a study of neoadjuvant nivolumab and ipilimumab in lung cancer. Libraries were prepared by immunoSEQ multiplex PCR; TCRdb keeps only in-frame clonotypes and omits some of them. Found here are 5,500 to 8,500 clones, 65% to 85% of them singletons; the top ten hold roughly 4.5%. The sequences come from tumor tissue, collected after neoadjuvant nivolumab, alone or with ipilimumab, at or shortly before surgery. These receptors were obtained from an adult with non-small cell lung cancer.

The V call is TRBV29-1, the J call TRBJ1-1; D is undetermined. Trimming removed 7 bases at V and 3 bases at J, with 12 bases between. Germline assignment: CDR1 SQVTM and CDR2 ANQGSEA. CDR3 length: 12 amino acids. CDR3 sequence reads: CSGGRRDTEAFF. For the CDR3, the DNA is TGCAGCGGCGGGCGGCGGGACACTGAAGCTTTCTTT.

V gene TRBV18 combines with J gene TRBJ2-2; a possible D gene is TRBD2 (6 bases). Trimming removed 3 bases from V and 4 bases from J, with 9 bases in between. Germline-derived CDR1 and CDR2 are KGHSH and LQKENI. The CDR3 covers 14 residues. The CDR3 region is CASSPSGLTGELFF. The CDR3 DNA reads TGTGCCAGCTCACCCTCGGGACTCACCGGGGAGCTGTTTTTT. Full variable domain (outside the CDR3, taken from reference TRBV18 and TRBJ2-2): NAGVMQNPRHLVRRRGQEARLRCSPMKGHSHVYWYRQLPEEGLKFMVYLQKENIIDESGMPKERFSAEFPKEGPSILRIQQVVRGDSAAYFCASSPSGLTGELFFGEGSRLTVL.

The rearrangement links TRBV29-1 to TRBJ1-2; D ambiguous. This CDR3 is 11 amino acids long. Trimming shortened V by 4 bases and J by 8 bases, and 11 bases separated the two germline ends. Germline assignment: CDR1 SQVTM and CDR2 ANQGSEA. The CDR3 loop is CSVVGTQGYTF. CDR3 in DNA: TGCAGCGTTGTTGGTACTCAAGGCTACACCTTC.